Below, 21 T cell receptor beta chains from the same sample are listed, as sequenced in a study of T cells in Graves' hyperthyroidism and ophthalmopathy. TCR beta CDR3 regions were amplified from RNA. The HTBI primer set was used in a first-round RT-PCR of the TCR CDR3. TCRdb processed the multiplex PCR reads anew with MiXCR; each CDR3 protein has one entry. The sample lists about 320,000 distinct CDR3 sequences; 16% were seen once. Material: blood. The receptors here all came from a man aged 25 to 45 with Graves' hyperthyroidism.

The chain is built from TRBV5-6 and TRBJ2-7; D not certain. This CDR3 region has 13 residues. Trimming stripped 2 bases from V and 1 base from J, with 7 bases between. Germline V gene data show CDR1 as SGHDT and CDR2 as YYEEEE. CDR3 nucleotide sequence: TGTGCCAGCAGCTTACGGGTGTCCTACGAGCAGTACTTC. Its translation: CASSLRVSYEQYF.

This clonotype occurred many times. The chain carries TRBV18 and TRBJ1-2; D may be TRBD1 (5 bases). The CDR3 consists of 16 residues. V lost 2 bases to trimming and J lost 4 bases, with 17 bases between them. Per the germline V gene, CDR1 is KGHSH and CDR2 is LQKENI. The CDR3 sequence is CASSPTGLRPFYGYTF. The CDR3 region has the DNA TGTGCCAGCTCACCAACGGGGCTGAGACCCTTCTATGGCTACACCTTC.

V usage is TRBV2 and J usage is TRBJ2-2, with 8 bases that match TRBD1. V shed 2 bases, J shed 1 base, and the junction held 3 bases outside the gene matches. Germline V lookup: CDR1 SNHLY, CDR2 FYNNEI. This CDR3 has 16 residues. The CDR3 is CASSENGQGNTGELFF. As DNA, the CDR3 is TGTGCCAGCAGTGAAAATGGACAGGGGAACACCGGGGAGCTGTTTTTT.

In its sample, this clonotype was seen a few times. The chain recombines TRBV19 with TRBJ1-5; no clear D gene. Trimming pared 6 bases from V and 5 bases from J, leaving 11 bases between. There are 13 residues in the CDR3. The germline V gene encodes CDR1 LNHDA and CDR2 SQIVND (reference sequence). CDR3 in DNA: TGTGCCAGTAGACCCCAAAGCGATCAGCCCCAGCATTTT. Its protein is CASRPQSDQPQHF. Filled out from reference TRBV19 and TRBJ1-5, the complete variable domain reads DGGITQSPKYLFRKEGQNVTLSCEQNLNHDAMYWYRQDPGQGLRLIYYSQIVNDFQKGDIAEGYSVSREKKESFPLTVTSAQKNPTAFYLCASRPQSDQPQHFGDGTRLSIL.

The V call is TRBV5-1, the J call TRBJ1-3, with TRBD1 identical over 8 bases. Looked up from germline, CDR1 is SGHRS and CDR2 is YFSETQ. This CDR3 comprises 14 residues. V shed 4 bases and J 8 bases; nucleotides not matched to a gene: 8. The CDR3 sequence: CASSEADRADTIYF. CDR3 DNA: TGCGCCAGCAGCGAAGCGGACAGGGCGGACACCATATATTTT.

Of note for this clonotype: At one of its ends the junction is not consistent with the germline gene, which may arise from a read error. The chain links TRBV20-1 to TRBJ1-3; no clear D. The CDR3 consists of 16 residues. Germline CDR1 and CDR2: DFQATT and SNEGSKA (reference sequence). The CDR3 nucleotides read TGCAGTGCTAGAGATCCACCATCTTACTCTGGAGACACCATATATTTT. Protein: CSARDPPSYSGDTIYF.

The CDR3 sequence is CASSLASGNIGQFF. In DNA form, the CDR3 reads TGCGCCAGCAGCTTGGCTAGCGGGAACATTGGGCAGTTCTTC. J is TRBJ2-1 and V is TRBV5-1; TRBD2 matches at 9 bases. This CDR3 spans 14 amino acids. Trimming cost V 0 bases and J 12 bases; bases outside gene matches: 7. Germline lookup yields CDR1 SGHRS and CDR2 YFSETQ.

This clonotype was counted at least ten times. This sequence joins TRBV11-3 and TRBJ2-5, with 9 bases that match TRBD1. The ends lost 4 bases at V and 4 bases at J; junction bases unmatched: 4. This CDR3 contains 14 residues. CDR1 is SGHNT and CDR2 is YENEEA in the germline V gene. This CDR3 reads CASSWGQGGETQYF. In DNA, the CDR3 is TGTGCCAGCAGCTGGGGACAGGGAGGAGAGACCCAGTACTTC.

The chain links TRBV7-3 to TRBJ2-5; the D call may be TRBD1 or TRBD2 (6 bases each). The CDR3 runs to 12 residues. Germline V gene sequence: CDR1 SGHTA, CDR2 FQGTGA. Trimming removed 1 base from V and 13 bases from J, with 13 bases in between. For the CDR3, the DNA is TGTGCCAGCAGCTTAAGTGCGGGACATCTGTACTTC. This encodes CASSLSAGHLYF.

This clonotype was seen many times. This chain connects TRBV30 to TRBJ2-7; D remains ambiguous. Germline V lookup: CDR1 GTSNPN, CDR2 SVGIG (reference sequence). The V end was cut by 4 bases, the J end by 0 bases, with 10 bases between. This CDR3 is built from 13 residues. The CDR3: CAWNPGSSYEQYF. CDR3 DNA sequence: TGTGCCTGGAACCCGGGCAGCTCCTACGAGCAGTACTTC.

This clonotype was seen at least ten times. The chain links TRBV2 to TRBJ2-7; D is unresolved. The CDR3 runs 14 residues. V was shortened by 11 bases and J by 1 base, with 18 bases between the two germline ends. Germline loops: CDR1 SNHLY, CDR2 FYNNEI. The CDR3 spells CASTQVLLSYEQYF. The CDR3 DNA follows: TGTGCCTCTACCCAGGTACTTTTATCCTACGAGCAGTACTTC.

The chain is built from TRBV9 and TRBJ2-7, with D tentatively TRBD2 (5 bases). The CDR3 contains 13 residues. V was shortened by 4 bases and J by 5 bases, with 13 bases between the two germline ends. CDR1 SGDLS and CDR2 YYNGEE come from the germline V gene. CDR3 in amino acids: CASSPAANHEQYF. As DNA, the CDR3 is TGTGCCAGCAGCCCAGCGGCTAACCACGAGCAGTACTTC.

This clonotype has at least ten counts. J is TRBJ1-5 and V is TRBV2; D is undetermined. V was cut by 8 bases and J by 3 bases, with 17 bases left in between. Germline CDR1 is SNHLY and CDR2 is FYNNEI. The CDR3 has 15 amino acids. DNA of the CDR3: TGTGCCAGCGGAGGGAGGGCCAGAGCCAATCAGCCCCAGCATTTT. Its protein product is CASGGRARANQPQHF. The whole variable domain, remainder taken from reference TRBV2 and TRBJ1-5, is EPEVTQTPSHQVTQMGQEVILRCVPISNHLYFYWYRQILGQKVEFLVSFYNNEISEKSEIFDDQFSVERPDGSNFTLKIRSTKLEDSAMYFCASGGRARANQPQHFGDGTRLSIL.

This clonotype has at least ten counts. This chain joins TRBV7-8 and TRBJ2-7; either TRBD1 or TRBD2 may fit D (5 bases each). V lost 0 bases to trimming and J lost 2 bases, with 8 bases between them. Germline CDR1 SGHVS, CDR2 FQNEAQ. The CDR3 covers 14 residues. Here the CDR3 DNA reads TGTGCCAGCAGCTTAGCGATGGGGGCCTACGAGCAGTACTTC. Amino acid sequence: CASSLAMGAYEQYF.

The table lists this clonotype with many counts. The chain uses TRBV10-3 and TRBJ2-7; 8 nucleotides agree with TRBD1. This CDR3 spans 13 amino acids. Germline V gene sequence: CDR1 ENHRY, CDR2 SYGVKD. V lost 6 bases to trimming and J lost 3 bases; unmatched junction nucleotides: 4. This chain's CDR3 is CAISGQGGYEQYF. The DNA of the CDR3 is TGTGCCATCAGCGGACAGGGCGGCTACGAGCAGTACTTC.

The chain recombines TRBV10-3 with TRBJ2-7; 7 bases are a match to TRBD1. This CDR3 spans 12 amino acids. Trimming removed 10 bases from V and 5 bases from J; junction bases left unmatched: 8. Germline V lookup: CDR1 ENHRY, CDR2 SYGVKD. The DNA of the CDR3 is TGTGCCAGCTCCGACAGGGACCACGAGCAGTACTTC. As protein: CASSDRDHEQYF.

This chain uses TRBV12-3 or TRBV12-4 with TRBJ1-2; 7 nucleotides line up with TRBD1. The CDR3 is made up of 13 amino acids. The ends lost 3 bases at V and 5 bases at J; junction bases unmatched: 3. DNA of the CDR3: TGTGCCAGCAGTTTGACAGGGAAGTATGGCTACACCTTC. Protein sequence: CASSLTGKYGYTF.

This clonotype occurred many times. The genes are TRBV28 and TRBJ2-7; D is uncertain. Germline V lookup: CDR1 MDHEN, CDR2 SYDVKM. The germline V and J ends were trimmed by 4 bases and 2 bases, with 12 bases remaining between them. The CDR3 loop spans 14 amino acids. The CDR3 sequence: CASSSPAIPYEQYF. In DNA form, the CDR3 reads TGTGCCAGCAGTTCCCCAGCGATCCCCTACGAGCAGTACTTC.

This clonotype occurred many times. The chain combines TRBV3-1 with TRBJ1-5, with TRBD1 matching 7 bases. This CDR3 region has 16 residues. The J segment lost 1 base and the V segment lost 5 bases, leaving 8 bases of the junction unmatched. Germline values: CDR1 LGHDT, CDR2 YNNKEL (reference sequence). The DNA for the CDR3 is TGTGCCAGCAGCTTATCGCAGGGGGGGAGCAATCAGCCCCAGCATTTT. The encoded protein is CASSLSQGGSNQPQHF.

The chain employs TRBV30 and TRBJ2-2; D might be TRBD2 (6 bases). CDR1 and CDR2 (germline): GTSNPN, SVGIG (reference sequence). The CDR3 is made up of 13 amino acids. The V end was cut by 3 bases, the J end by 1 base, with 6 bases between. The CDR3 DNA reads TGTGCCTGGAGGGAGGGGAACACCGGGGAGCTGTTTTTT. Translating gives CAWREGNTGELFF.

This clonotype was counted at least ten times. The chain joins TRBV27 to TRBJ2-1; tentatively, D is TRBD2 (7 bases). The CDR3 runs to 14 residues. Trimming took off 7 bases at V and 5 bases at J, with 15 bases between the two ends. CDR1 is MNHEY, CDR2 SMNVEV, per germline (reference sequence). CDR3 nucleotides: TGTGCCAGCATCCCTAGGGGGGGGGACAATGAGCAGTTCTTC. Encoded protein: CASIPRGGDNEQFF.